The rows below give T cell receptor beta chains drawn from one sample of a study of monozygotic twins with inflammatory bowel disease. With the 5' RACE reads reprocessed, TCRdb shows one record per CDR3 protein and no DNA. This sample lists 93,000 or so distinct CDR3 sequences; its ten largest clones have more than 1.5%. Input material: blood. Source of these receptors: a human donor with ulcerative colitis or Crohn's disease, or a healthy co-twin of an affected twin (not recorded which). Both conserved end residues are part of each CDR3.

>TRBV18|TRBJ1-1
CASSRRDSEAFF
>TRBV5-6|TRBJ2-5
CASSLATGGRETQYF
>TRBV3-1|TRBJ2-1
CASSPSPGHKGRIGNEQFF
>TRBV18|TRBJ2-5
CASSPTHREQTQYF
>TRBV12-3/TRBV12-4|TRBJ2-7
CASSNTPYEQYF
>TRBV5-1|TRBJ1-6
CASSLPGGNSPLHF
>TRBV11-3|TRBJ2-3
CASSLVVGTDTQYF
>TRBV4-3|TRBJ2-2
CASSQGGFSGELFF
>TRBV4-3|TRBJ1-6
CASSQDPGLNNSPLHF
>TRBV29-1|TRBJ2-5
CSVKNGVEETQYF
>TRBV5-1|TRBJ2-3
CASSPSAGGRDTQYF
>TRBV20-1|TRBJ2-3
CSARGKRTGAGWTDTQYF
>TRBV12-3/TRBV12-4|TRBJ2-2
CASSRWQITGELFF
>TRBV18|TRBJ1-3
CASSPELSSGNTIYF
>TRBV4-2|TRBJ2-1
CASSQGRGRYNEQFF
>TRBV20-1|TRBJ2-3
CSAGGSTDTQYF
>TRBV20-1|TRBJ1-3
CSARDSAGGSLGNTIYF
>TRBV7-2|TRBJ1-2
CASSLIREAIYGYTF
>TRBV20-1|TRBJ1-5
CSASWRMNQPQHF
>TRBV29-1|TRBJ1-2
CSVPGVGQGALYGYTF
>TRBV27|TRBJ2-5
CASSSRRTGGQETQYF
>TRBV29-1|TRBJ2-5
CSVAAGAGKTQYF
>TRBV7-2|TRBJ2-7
CASSLARTNYEQYF
>TRBV7-2|TRBJ2-3
CASSFGGREADTQYF
>TRBV4-3|TRBJ1-1
CASSQSLPREAFF
>TRBV25-1|TRBJ2-3
CASSEFYRTDTQYF
>TRBV5-1|TRBJ1-6
CASSGVGNSPLHF
>TRBV6-2/TRBV6-3|TRBJ2-1
CASRPGTSGRAYNEQFF
>TRBV12-3/TRBV12-4|TRBJ1-3
CASTPSSGNTIYF
>TRBV29-1|TRBJ2-1
CSVEVSGGRGGSYNEQFF